The 27 T cell receptor beta chains below were found in one sample sequenced in a study of OX40 agonist ivuxolimab in advanced cancers. Sequencing was performed with immunoSEQ multiplex PCR; in TCRdb, only in-frame clones are kept and a portion is missing. The sample lists roughly 86,000 clones; 90% to 95% were seen once. The specimen comprised CD4+ or CD8+ T cells sorted from blood, sampled in a trial of the OX40 agonist ivuxolimab. The receptors stem from an adult with an advanced solid tumor such as melanoma, head and neck, liver or kidney cancer.

The chain carries TRBV9 and TRBJ2-2; D remains ambiguous. Per germline, CDR1 SGDLS and CDR2 YYNGEE. Trimming took 7 bases from V and 6 from J, leaving 13 bases between them. The CDR3 is 13 amino acids. CDR3 amino acids: CASGVGLAGELFF. In DNA, the CDR3 is TGTGCCAGCGGAGTTGGGTTGGCCGGGGAGCTGTTTTTT.

As regards this clone: Because the CDR3's place on the DNA is in doubt, the DNA is left out and the CDR3 is given as listed by TCRdb. The genes are TRBV4-3 and TRBJ2-3; the table's D call, TRBD2, has no DNA check behind it. Germline V lookup: CDR1 LGHNA, CDR2 YSLEER. With termini counted, the CDR3 has 14 amino acids. The CDR3 loop reads CASSQVAGGIQNYF.

V gene TRBV6-5 combines with J gene TRBJ1-2; D is perhaps TRBD1 (5 bases). Germline loops: CDR1 MNHEY, CDR2 SVGAGI. CDR3 size: 12 residues. V dropped 1 base and J dropped 8 bases, with 8 bases sitting between them. CDR3 coding DNA: TGTGCCAGCAGTTACTATGGGGACGGCTACACCTTC. Translation gives CASSYYGDGYTF.

The J gene is TRBJ1-1, the V gene TRBV7-2, with TRBD1 identical over 7 bases. CDR3 length: 15 amino acids. Germline V gene data show CDR1 as SGHTA and CDR2 as FQGNSA. The V and J ends lost 5 bases and 5 bases, in that order; junction bases with no gene match: 11. CDR3 coding DNA: TGTGCCAGCAGCCCCCAAGGGGCAGGGGGGACTGAAGCTTTCTTT. It translates to CASSPQGAGGTEAFF.

The CDR3 is CASSDKTGHGLAPRTQYF. As DNA, the CDR3 is TGTGCCAGCAGTGACAAGACAGGGCATGGACTAGCCCCGAGGACCCAGTACTTC. The genes are TRBV6-1 and TRBJ2-5; tentatively, D is TRBD2 (8 bases). This CDR3 is built from 18 residues. Germline V gene sequence: CDR1 MNHNS, CDR2 SASEGT. The V end lost 3 bases, the J end lost 7 bases, and 27 bases lay between the germline ends.

The V and J genes are TRBV30 and TRBJ2-7; 8 nucleotides match TRBD1. Per germline, CDR1 GTSNPN and CDR2 SVGIG (reference sequence). CDR3 length: 18 residues. J lost 4 bases, V lost 2 bases, and 19 bases had no gene match. DNA for the CDR3: TGTGCCTGGAGTACCGGGACAGGAGCCGTCTTAAAAGGGTACGAGCAGTACTTC. Its translation: CAWSTGTGAVLKGYEQYF.

The chain carries TRBV6-4 and TRBJ2-1; D may be TRBD1 (5 bases). The length of the CDR3 is 15 residues. The V gene lost 4 bases and the J gene lost 2 bases, with 12 bases spanning the gap. From germline, CDR1 is MRHNA and CDR2 SNTAGT. The CDR3 DNA reads TGTGCCAGCAGTGTAGGGCAGGGTGCCTACAATGAGCAGTTCTTC. It yields the protein CASSVGQGAYNEQFF.

V and J are TRBV28 and TRBJ1-2, with a possible D match to TRBD1 (6 bases). Trimming shortened V by 2 bases and J by 7 bases, and 14 bases separated the two germline ends. This CDR3 has 14 residues. From germline, CDR1 is MDHEN and CDR2 SYDVKM. The CDR3 bases are TGTGCCAGCAGTTTAACAACGGGGGCAGGTGGCTACACCTTC. Its translation: CASSLTTGAGGYTF.

The genes are TRBV28 and TRBJ2-3; no clear D gene. V was clipped by 6 bases and J by 2 bases, with 12 bases between them. The CDR3 runs to 14 residues. CDR1 is MDHEN, CDR2 SYDVKM, per germline. Here the CDR3 DNA reads TGTGCCAGCAGAACCGGGCCCCCCACAGATACGCAGTATTTT. Translated: CASRTGPPTDTQYF.

V usage is TRBV7-9 and J usage is TRBJ2-3; 8 bases line up with TRBD1. Germline CDR1 is SEHNR and CDR2 is FQNEAQ (reference sequence). CDR3 length: 14 amino acids. V lost 5 bases, J lost 3 bases, and 4 bases stayed unmatched. The CDR3 sequence: CASSDRQGTDTQYF. CDR3 in DNA: TGTGCCAGCAGCGACCGACAGGGGACAGATACGCAGTATTTT.

V gene TRBV6-5 combines with J gene TRBJ2-5; TRBD1 might be the D (6 bases). CDR1 is MNHEY, CDR2 SVGAGI, per germline. Trimming removed 0 bases at V and 2 bases at J, with 10 bases between. The length of the CDR3 is 15 residues. The CDR3 here is CASSYSPQGQETQYF. Here the CDR3 DNA reads TGTGCCAGCAGTTACTCACCACAGGGACAAGAGACCCAGTACTTC.

This clone was observed a single time. V is TRBV14 and J is TRBJ2-6, with D hard to call. Between the trimmed V and J ends, which lost 2 bases and 0 bases, there was a span of 5 bases. The CDR3 has 15 residues. In germline, CDR1 is SGHDN, CDR2 FVKESK. The CDR3 protein is CASSQLGSGANVLTF. The CDR3 DNA reads TGTGCCAGCAGCCAATTGGGCTCTGGGGCCAACGTCCTGACTTTC.

The CDR3 reads CASMTGTGDGYTF. CDR3 nucleotides: TGTGCCAGTATGACCGGGACAGGGGATGGCTACACCTTC. This chain connects TRBV19 to TRBJ1-2, with TRBD1 matching over 10 bases. The V gene's germline CDR1 is LNHDA and CDR2 SQIVND (reference sequence). V lost 7 bases to trimming and J lost 6 bases; unmatched junction nucleotides: 5. The CDR3 length is 13 residues.

This clone was recorded only once. This chain uses TRBV2 with TRBJ1-4, with D possibly being TRBD1 (6 bases). CDR3 length: 15 amino acids. V dropped 8 bases and J dropped 3 bases, with 16 bases sitting between them. The germline CDR1 and CDR2 sequences are SNHLY and FYNNEI. The CDR3, as DNA: TGTGCCAGCCGCAGAAGGGACACCGCTAATGAAAAACTGTTTTTT. This gives the protein CASRRRDTANEKLFF.

This clone was seen a single time. The chain combines TRBV18 with TRBJ2-5, with 7 bases lining up with TRBD2. This CDR3 comprises 15 residues. CDR1 KGHSH and CDR2 LQKENI come from the germline V gene. The V segment lost 2 bases and the J segment 4 bases; nucleotides outside the gene matches: 7. The CDR3 reads CASSPRGTGGETQYF. The CDR3 coding sequence is TGTGCCAGCTCACCAAGGGGTACGGGAGGAGAGACCCAGTACTTC.

The J gene is TRBJ2-5, the V gene TRBV28, with TRBD2 identical over 12 bases. Germline CDR1 is MDHEN and CDR2 is SYDVKM. There are 15 residues in the CDR3. V shed 6 bases and J 4 bases; nucleotides not matched to a gene: 6. The CDR3 loop is CASRTGLAGGETQYF. The CDR3 DNA reads TGTGCCAGCAGAACGGGACTAGCGGGCGGAGAGACCCAGTACTTC.

The chain recombines TRBV18 with TRBJ1-2; 7 bases are a match to TRBD1. Trimming removed 3 bases from V and 7 bases from J; junction bases left unmatched: 8. Per germline, CDR1 KGHSH and CDR2 LQKENI. This CDR3 spans 14 amino acids. The CDR3 region has the DNA TGTGCCAGCTCACCGGGACAGCAAGTAGGTGGCTACACCTTC. This gives the protein CASSPGQQVGGYTF.

CDR3 region: CAISDPGQREGNTGELFF. The CDR3 region has the DNA TGTGCCATCAGTGACCCGGGGCAGCGGGAGGGGAACACCGGGGAGCTGTTTTTT. The V gene is TRBV10-3, the J gene TRBJ2-2; 10 nucleotides line up with TRBD2. Germline values: CDR1 ENHRY, CDR2 SYGVKD. J lost 1 base, V lost 3 bases, and 8 bases had no gene match. There are 18 residues in the CDR3.

Here the CDR3 reads CASSPSRASGRADEQYF. The DNA of the CDR3 is TGTGCCAGCAGCCCGAGCCGGGCTAGCGGGAGGGCCGACGAGCAGTACTTC. This chain uses TRBV13 with TRBJ2-7; 12 nucleotides line up with TRBD2. Germline loops: CDR1 PRHDT, CDR2 FYEKMQ (reference sequence). V dropped 5 bases and J dropped 5; count of bases not matched to a gene: 13. This CDR3 comprises 17 residues.

The chain is built from TRBV7-8 and TRBJ2-7; 13 nucleotides line up with TRBD2. Germline V lookup: CDR1 SGHVS, CDR2 FQNEAQ. After removal of 0 bases from V and 8 bases from J, the junction contained 7 bases not matched to a gene. CDR3 length equals 16 residues. CDR3 DNA sequence: TGTGCCAGCAGCTTAGCCGGACTAGCGGGAGCGGCGCAGCAGTACTTC. Amino acid sequence: CASSLAGLAGAAQQYF.

The chain carries TRBV4-1 and TRBJ2-2, with TRBD2 matching 7 bases. V lost 4 bases and J lost 4; bases outside the gene matches: 9. The CDR3 contains 16 residues. Germline V gene lookup returns CDR1 MGHRA and CDR2 YSYEKL. The CDR3 is CASSPSERGRTGELFF. CDR3 sequence (DNA): TGCGCCAGCAGCCCTTCCGAGCGGGGACGCACCGGGGAGCTGTTTTTT.

CDR3: CASSQVYQTSYTF. CDR3 in DNA: TGTGCCAGCAGCCAAGTTTACCAGACAAGCTACACCTTC. The rearrangement links TRBV14 to TRBJ1-2; D is uncertain. The CDR3 is 13 residues long. The germline V and J ends were trimmed by 1 base and 9 bases, with 12 bases remaining between them. Looked up from germline, CDR1 is SGHDN and CDR2 is FVKESK.

This clone was observed a single time. The chain uses TRBV4-1 and TRBJ2-7, with 8 bases identical to TRBD1. CDR1 and CDR2 (germline): MGHRA, YSYEKL. J was trimmed by 0 bases and V by 4 bases; bases with no gene match: 2. The CDR3 extends over 14 amino acids. CDR3 nucleotide sequence: TGCGCCAGCAGCCCCGGGACAGGCTCCTACGAGCAGTACTTC. Residues: CASSPGTGSYEQYF.

The chain carries TRBV6-1 and TRBJ2-2, with unresolved D. This CDR3 is built from 12 residues. V shed 6 bases and J shed 9 bases, with 11 bases lying between them. CDR1 and CDR2 from the germline V gene are MNHNS and SASEGT. The DNA for the CDR3 is TGTGCCAGCAGCTTTCCCCGACGGGAGCTGTTTTTT. Translation: CASSFPRRELFF.

V gene TRBV5-4 combines with J gene TRBJ2-5; perhaps TRBD2 as D (6 bases). Germline V lookup: CDR1 SGHNT, CDR2 YYREEE (reference sequence). Trimming removed 3 bases from V and 1 base from J, with 10 bases in between. The CDR3 sequence is 14 residues long. CDR3 protein: CASSSRDSQETQYF. The DNA for the CDR3 is TGTGCCAGCAGCTCGCGGGACTCCCAAGAGACCCAGTACTTC. Together with reference TRBV5-4 and TRBJ2-5, the CDR3 gives the full variable domain: ETGVTQSPTHLIKTRGQQVTLRCSSQSGHNTVSWYQQALGQGPQFIFQYYREEENGRGNFPPRFSGLQFPNYSSELNVNALELDDSALYLCASSSRDSQETQYFGPGTRLLVL.

DNA of the CDR3: TGTGCCAGCAGCCCCTGGTTTAGCGGGAGTACCGGGGAGCTGTTTTTT. Its translation: CASSPWFSGSTGELFF. The chain couples TRBV7-2 to TRBJ2-2, with 9 bases that match TRBD2. With V trimmed by 5 bases and J by 5 bases, 9 bases remained unmatched. CDR1 is SGHTA and CDR2 is FQGNSA in the germline V gene. CDR3 size: 16 residues.

V and J are TRBV21-1 and TRBJ2-2; whether TRBD1, the table's D call, matches the DNA was not checked. TRBV21-1 is termed a pseudogene. This CDR3 comprises 15 residues. The chain's CDR3 is CASSSPGWVNGELFF. In DNA form, the CDR3 reads TGTGCCAGCAGCTCCCCAGGGTGGGTAAACGGGGAGCTGTTTTTT.